One sample yielded the 12 T cell receptor beta chains listed below, sequenced in a study of cytotoxic CD8 clonotypes in ibrutinib-treated CLL. Sequencing used immunoSEQ multiplex PCR; TCRdb keeps in-frame clones, though not all of them. The repertoire includes about 160,000 clones, more than 75% of them detected once, and about 2.1% sits in the top ten. The sample here was PBMCs, taken after 12 months of ibrutinib treatment. These receptors were taken from a human donor with chronic lymphocytic leukemia.

This chain links TRBV7-9 with TRBJ2-6; 12 positions agree with TRBD2. In germline, CDR1 is SEHNR, CDR2 FQNEAQ (reference sequence). The length of the CDR3 is 17 residues. Trimming cost V 5 bases and J 4 bases; bases outside gene matches: 6. The CDR3 here is CASSPGLAGTGANVLTF. The DNA of the CDR3 is TGTGCCAGCAGCCCCGGACTAGCGGGGACAGGGGCCAACGTCCTGACTTTC.

The chain recombines TRBV12-5 with TRBJ1-1, with D uncertain. Looked up from germline, CDR1 is LGHNT and CDR2 is FRNRAP. V was shortened by 0 bases and J by 5 bases, with 19 bases between the two germline ends. CDR3 length equals 17 residues. The CDR3 reads CASGLVRRPRFGTEAFF. The DNA for the CDR3 is TGTGCTAGTGGTTTGGTACGGCGACCTCGGTTTGGAACTGAAGCTTTCTTT.

A single count supports this clone. The rearrangement links TRBV28 to TRBJ2-7; TRBD1 matches 10 bases. The CDR3 extends over 15 amino acids. Looked up from germline, CDR1 is MDHEN and CDR2 is SYDVKM. V trimming: 7 bases; J trimming: 3 bases; junction bases outside the gene matches: 9. The CDR3 loop is CASTTSDRGHYEQYF. The CDR3 coding sequence is TGTGCCAGCACCACCTCCGACAGGGGGCACTACGAGCAGTACTTC.

The chain combines TRBV19 with TRBJ2-7; no clear D. Germline V CDR1 and CDR2: LNHDA, SQIVND (reference sequence). V dropped 3 bases and J dropped 2 bases, with 11 bases sitting between them. This CDR3 has 14 amino acids. The CDR3 spells CASSIRPAAYEQYF. In DNA form, the CDR3 reads TGTGCCAGTAGTATCCGACCTGCCGCCTACGAGCAGTACTTC.

Points on this clone: A much larger clone lies one base from this, so it may be a read error. The J gene is TRBJ1-1, the V gene TRBV6-6; no firm D call. This CDR3 spans 12 amino acids. V was shortened by 8 bases and J by 1 base, with 8 bases between the two germline ends. Germline CDR1 is MNHNY and CDR2 is SVGAGI (reference sequence). CDR3 in DNA: TGTGCCAGCCTTCGGGGGAACACTGAAGCTTTCTTT. Its translation is CASLRGNTEAFF.

The chain is built from TRBV7-8 and TRBJ1-5; D gene ambiguous. Germline V lookup: CDR1 SGHVS, CDR2 FQNEAQ. V was trimmed by 6 bases and J by 1 base, leaving 10 bases between them. This CDR3 is built from 14 residues. This chain's CDR3 is CASRFGPSNQPQHF. CDR3 in DNA: TGTGCCAGCAGATTCGGACCCAGCAATCAGCCCCAGCATTTT.

The chain has TRBV2 and TRBJ1-5; 8 bases are a match to TRBD1. CDR3 length equals 14 residues. V lost 7 bases to trimming and J lost 4 bases; unmatched junction nucleotides: 6. Germline V gene data show CDR1 as SNHLY and CDR2 as FYNNEI. The CDR3 coding sequence is TGTGCCAGCAACGGACAGGGTACTAATCAGCCCCAGCATTTT. This encodes CASNGQGTNQPQHF.

The chain joins TRBV6-1 to TRBJ1-6; D is undetermined. The CDR3 spans 14 residues. Trimming pared 0 bases from V and 6 bases from J, leaving 6 bases between. Germline CDR1 reads MNHNS; CDR2 reads SASEGT. The CDR3 reads CASSEAQVNSPLHF. The CDR3 bases are TGTGCCAGCAGTGAAGCGCAAGTTAATTCACCCCTCCACTTT.

The gene calls are TRBV7-9 and TRBJ1-1; D not certain. The V end lost 3 bases, the J end lost 2 bases, and 7 bases lay between the germline ends. CDR1 and CDR2 from the germline V gene are SEHNR and FQNEAQ (reference sequence). This CDR3 has 13 amino acids. The CDR3 loop reads CASSFTPNTEAFF. CDR3 in DNA: TGTGCCAGCAGCTTTACACCAAACACTGAAGCTTTCTTT.

The chain uses TRBV27 and TRBJ2-7; D is perhaps TRBD1 (7 bases). CDR1 MNHEY and CDR2 SMNVEV come from the germline V gene (reference sequence). Trimming removed 2 bases at V and 2 bases at J, with 13 bases between. The CDR3 sequence is 15 residues long. CDR3 bases: TGTGCCAGCAGTTTAAGGCCAGGGGGGACCTACGAGCAGTACTTC. Protein: CASSLRPGGTYEQYF.

This rearrangement joins TRBV7-8 to TRBJ1-3; D might be TRBD1 (6 bases). Between the trimmed V and J ends, which lost 2 bases and 0 bases, there was a span of 14 bases. The CDR3 is 17 residues long. Looked up from germline, CDR1 is SGHVS and CDR2 is FQNEAQ. CDR3 sequence: CASSLRDNRYSGNTIYF. As DNA, the CDR3 is TGTGCCAGCAGCTTACGGGACAACCGGTACTCTGGAAACACCATATATTTT.

The CDR3 reads CASSLTGRGLAYEQYF. The CDR3 nucleotides are TGTGCCAGCAGTTTAACCGGACGGGGCCTAGCTTACGAGCAGTACTTC. V and J are TRBV28 and TRBJ2-7; D may be TRBD1 or TRBD2 (5 bases each). The V end was cut by 2 bases, the J end by 4 bases, with 18 bases between. The CDR3 covers 16 residues. Germline V gene data show CDR1 as MDHEN and CDR2 as SYDVKM.